Sequencing of this T cell receptor (beta chain) was carried out in a study of cytomegalovirus exposure and HLA in healthy donors. Study results and caveats: It was in a later analysis that TCR association rates were seen to vary by HLA locus, highest for DRB1 and lowest for HLA-C.

Remarks on this clone: Its antigen is unidentified.

The V gene's germline CDR1 is SGHAT and CDR2 FQNNGV. Trimming cost V 5 bases and J 2 bases, with 10 bases left between them. The CDR3 contains 13 residues. PCR was performed using 60 Vbeta and 13 Jbeta primers. Using immunoSEQ multiplex PCR, the repertoire was profiled, and TCRdb retains in-frame clones only, with some absent. The table records 150,000 or so clones, around 76% of them present only once. Sequencing input: PBMCs. V usage is TRBV11-2 and J usage is TRBJ2-7; a weak D match, TRBD2 (7 bases). This receptor was obtained from a man between 40 and 49 years old in good health and CMV-seropositive. CDR3 sequence (DNA): TGTGCCAGCAGCACGCGGGGGCCCTACGAGCAGTACTTC. Amino acids: CASSTRGPYEQYF.